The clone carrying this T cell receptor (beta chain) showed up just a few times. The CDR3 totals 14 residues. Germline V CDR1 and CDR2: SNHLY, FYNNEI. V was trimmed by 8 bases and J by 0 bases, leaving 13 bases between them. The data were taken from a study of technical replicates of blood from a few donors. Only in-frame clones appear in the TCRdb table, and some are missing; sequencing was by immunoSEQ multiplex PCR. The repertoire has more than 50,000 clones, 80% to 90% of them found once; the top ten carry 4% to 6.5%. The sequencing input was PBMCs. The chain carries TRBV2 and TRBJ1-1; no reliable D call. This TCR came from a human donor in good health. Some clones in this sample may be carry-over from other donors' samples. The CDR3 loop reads CASRRLQMNTEAFF. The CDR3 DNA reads TGTGCCAGCCGCAGATTACAAATGAACACTGAAGCTTTCTTT.